Below are 25 T cell receptor beta chains sequenced from a single sample in a study of shared clonotypes between healthy human individuals. Sequenced by immunoSEQ multiplex PCR; TCRdb stores in-frame clones only, minus some. Of roughly 2.2 million clones in the sample, just under 95% were seen once. Sequenced sample: naive CD4+ T cells from PBMCs. Noted subset: CD45RA+ positively selected. The source of these receptors is a man between 18 and 35 years old in good health. Some clones in this sample may be carry-over from other donors' samples.

This chain connects TRBV7-6 to TRBJ2-1; D unclear. Trimming stripped 5 bases from V and 0 bases from J, with 14 bases between. Germline CDR1 and CDR2: SGHVS and FNYEAQ. The CDR3 totals 16 residues. CDR3 sequence: CASSRTARSSYNEQFF. The CDR3 region has the DNA TGTGCCAGCAGCCGGACCGCCCGGAGCTCCTACAATGAGCAGTTCTTC.

The V call is TRBV6-4, the J call TRBJ2-1; 9 bases fit TRBD2. V shed 3 bases and J 6 bases; nucleotides not matched to a gene: 6. The CDR3 runs to 15 residues. Germline values: CDR1 MRHNA, CDR2 SNTAGT. CDR3 sequence: CASSDSTSGLNEQFF. For the CDR3, the DNA is TGTGCCAGCAGTGATAGTACTAGCGGGCTCAATGAGCAGTTCTTC.

This clone came up once. The chain carries TRBV10-3 and TRBJ2-5, with TRBD1 as a possible D gene (5 bases). From germline, CDR1 is ENHRY and CDR2 SYGVKD. The CDR3 sequence is 16 residues long. With 2 bases removed from V and 5 bases from J, the gap between germline ends came to 18 bases. The DNA for the CDR3 is TGTGCCATCAGTGAGGGGGCCTCGGCCCTCGGGGAGACCCAGTACTTC. It yields the protein CAISEGASALGETQYF.

This clone was seen once. The rearrangement links TRBV18 to TRBJ2-3, with TRBD1 matching 9 bases. CDR1 and CDR2 from the germline V gene are KGHSH and LQKENI. This CDR3 contains 14 residues. V shed 5 bases and J 4 bases; nucleotides not matched to a gene: 4. The CDR3 bases are TGTGCCAGCTCAGGACAGGGGCTCGCAGATACGCAGTATTTT. It translates to CASSGQGLADTQYF. The full variable domain, its missing parts supplied by reference TRBV18 and TRBJ2-3, is NAGVMQNPRHLVRRRGQEARLRCSPMKGHSHVYWYRQLPEEGLKFMVYLQKENIIDESGMPKERFSAEFPKEGPSILRIQQVVRGDSAAYFCASSGQGLADTQYFGPGTRLTVL.

This chain uses TRBV7-2 with TRBJ2-3; D uncertain. V shed 1 base and J shed 2 bases, with 10 bases lying between them. From germline, CDR1 is SGHTA and CDR2 FQGNSA. CDR3 size: 15 residues. CDR3 in amino acids: CASSLGWVDTDTQYF. CDR3 DNA: TGTGCCAGCAGCTTAGGATGGGTAGACACAGATACGCAGTATTTT.

Worth noting for this clone: Other DNA sequences of this sample code for an identical CDR3. The chain has TRBV5-1 and TRBJ1-5; D might be TRBD1 (5 bases). Trimming cost V 0 bases and J 4 bases, with 11 bases left between them. The CDR3 spans 15 residues. Germline assignment: CDR1 SGHRS and CDR2 YFSETQ. The CDR3 spells CASSLEGTNNQPQHF. CDR3 nucleotides: TGCGCCAGCAGCTTGGAAGGGACTAATAATCAGCCCCAGCATTTT.

Remarks on this clone: Distinct nucleotide sequences in the sample also encode this CDR3. J is TRBJ1-1 and V is TRBV7-2; tentatively, D is TRBD1 (6 bases). The CDR3 extends over 14 amino acids. V lost 5 bases to trimming and J lost 3 bases, with 13 bases between them. The germline V gene has CDR1 SGHTA and CDR2 FQGNSA. The CDR3, as DNA: TGTGCCAGCAGCCTACAGGGAGGGGACACTGAAGCTTTCTTT. Its translation is CASSLQGGDTEAFF.

The J gene is TRBJ1-1, the V gene TRBV19; TRBD1 aligns across 8 bases. Losses at the gene ends were 7 bases for V and 3 bases for J; bases not matched to a gene: 7. The germline gives CDR1 LNHDA, CDR2 SQIVND (reference sequence). The CDR3 length is 14 residues. As DNA, the CDR3 is TGTGCCAGTAACCCGACAGGGGTTGACACTGAAGCTTTCTTT. Encoded protein: CASNPTGVDTEAFF.

This chain uses TRBV5-1 with TRBJ2-5; D uncertain. Between the trimmed V and J ends, which lost 2 bases and 2 bases, there was a span of 10 bases. Germline CDR1 is SGHRS and CDR2 is YFSETQ. CDR3 length: 14 amino acids. The CDR3: CASSFSQVQETQYF. The CDR3 DNA reads TGCGCCAGCAGCTTTAGTCAGGTTCAAGAGACCCAGTACTTC.

This sequence joins TRBV19 and TRBJ2-1; D is ambiguous. The V and J ends lost 8 bases and 1 base respectively, with 18 bases between them. The CDR3 totals 16 residues. The germline CDR1 and CDR2 sequences are LNHDA and SQIVND (reference sequence). The CDR3 coding sequence is TGTGCCAGTGTCGGCACTGACCGCCGATCCTACAATGAGCAGTTCTTC. Translation: CASVGTDRRSYNEQFF.

This chain joins TRBV4-1 and TRBJ1-1; D call uncertain. Germline V CDR1 and CDR2: MGHRA, YSYEKL. V was cut by 3 bases and J by 3 bases, with 11 bases left in between. CDR3 size: 14 residues. The CDR3 loop is CASSHVGHDTEAFF. CDR3 DNA sequence: TGCGCCAGCAGCCACGTTGGCCATGACACTGAAGCTTTCTTT.

The rearrangement joins TRBV30 to TRBJ2-4; a possible D gene is TRBD1 (5 bases). Germline values: CDR1 GTSNPN, CDR2 SVGIG (reference sequence). V lost 1 base to trimming and J lost 5 bases, with 9 bases between them. CDR3 length equals 13 residues. The CDR3: CAWSAQVQNIQYF. The CDR3 nucleotides read TGTGCCTGGAGTGCACAGGTCCAAAACATTCAGTACTTC.

J is TRBJ2-1 and V is TRBV6-5; 11 bases are shared with TRBD2. The length of the CDR3 is 13 residues. Trimming took 4 bases from V and 14 from J; bases not matched to a gene: 7. Looked up from germline, CDR1 is MNHEY and CDR2 is SVGAGI. This CDR3 reads CASSSTSGSKKFF. The CDR3 DNA reads TGTGCCAGCAGTTCTACTAGCGGGAGTAAGAAGTTCTTC.

The chain couples TRBV5-1 to TRBJ1-1; D gene ambiguous. CDR3 length: 11 amino acids. V lost 5 bases, J lost 7 bases, and 9 bases lay in between. Germline loops: CDR1 SGHRS, CDR2 YFSETQ. The chain's CDR3 is CASRSSVEAFF. The DNA of the CDR3 is TGCGCCAGCAGATCGTCAGTTGAAGCTTTCTTT. Complete variable domain (other parts from reference TRBV5-1 and TRBJ1-1): KAGVTQTPRYLIKTRGQQVTLSCSPISGHRSVSWYQQTPGQGLQFLFEYFSETQRNKGNFPGRFSGRQFSNSRSEMNVSTLELGDSALYLCASRSSVEAFFGQGTRLTVV.

V gene TRBV14 combines with J gene TRBJ2-2, with 11 bases aligning to TRBD2. V shed 5 bases, J shed 6 bases, and the junction held 2 bases outside the gene matches. This CDR3 is 14 amino acids long. Germline V lookup: CDR1 SGHDN, CDR2 FVKESK. The DNA for the CDR3 is TGTGCCAGCAGCTTGGGACTAGCGGCCGGGGAGCTGTTTTTT. Amino acid sequence: CASSLGLAAGELFF.

This chain links TRBV27 with TRBJ2-7, with D tentatively TRBD1 or TRBD2 (5 bases each). This CDR3 contains 15 residues. The V end was cut by 6 bases, the J end by 0 bases, with 15 bases between. Germline CDR1 reads MNHEY; CDR2 reads SMNVEV (reference sequence). The CDR3 is CASSNRDRYSYEQYF. The CDR3 DNA is TGTGCCAGCAGCAACCGGGACCGCTACTCCTACGAGCAGTACTTC.

On this clone itself: Within the sample, other DNA sequences also encode this same CDR3. V usage is TRBV7-3 and J usage is TRBJ2-2, with D hard to call. This CDR3 region has 14 residues. The germline V and J ends were trimmed by 1 base and 1 base, with 4 bases remaining between them. CDR1 is SGHTA, CDR2 FQGTGA, per germline. CDR3 amino acids: CASSLRQNTGELFF. The CDR3 coding sequence is TGTGCCAGCAGCTTAAGACAGAACACCGGGGAGCTGTTTTTT.

With regard to this clone: Different DNA sequences within this sample yield the same CDR3. The chain recombines TRBV6-1 with TRBJ1-2; D gene uncertain. This CDR3 is built from 12 residues. The V and J ends lost 4 bases and 4 bases respectively, with 7 bases between them. The germline gives CDR1 MNHNS, CDR2 SASEGT. The CDR3 DNA is TGTGCCAGCAGTGTACGGAGCTATGGCTACACCTTC. Protein: CASSVRSYGYTF.

Comments on this clone: The sample has other DNA sequences that encode this CDR3 too. The CDR3 region is CASSVVPGAYEQYF. The CDR3 DNA reads as TGTGCCAGCAGCGTAGTTCCGGGGGCCTACGAGCAGTACTTC. The chain uses TRBV9 and TRBJ2-7; tentative D call: TRBD2 (6 bases). Germline-derived CDR1 and CDR2 are SGDLS and YYNGEE. The CDR3 contains 14 residues. Trimming took 0 bases from V and 2 from J, leaving 9 bases between them.

This clone appeared once. At the DNA level, this CDR3 is encoded by other sequences in the same sample as well. The chain uses TRBV28 and TRBJ1-1; no clear D. The CDR3 length is 14 residues. The ends were cut back, 5 bases at V and 2 bases at J, with 12 bases in the middle. The germline V gene has CDR1 MDHEN and CDR2 SYDVKM. DNA of the CDR3: TGTGCCAGCAGTACCCGGACTGGTAACACTGAAGCTTTCTTT. Translating gives CASSTRTGNTEAFF.

The chain combines TRBV27 with TRBJ2-3, with 8 bases fitting TRBD2. Germline CDR1 is MNHEY and CDR2 is SMNVEV (reference sequence). The CDR3 spans 15 residues. J was trimmed by 1 base and V by 5 bases; bases with no gene match: 5. CDR3 sequence (DNA): TGTGCCAGCAGTGAGAGCGGGAGTGGCACAGATACGCAGTATTTT. It codes for CASSESGSGTDTQYF.

The chain is built from TRBV5-1 and TRBJ2-1; unclear D gene. The V end lost 4 bases, the J end lost 1 base, and 9 bases lay between the germline ends. The CDR3 spans 14 residues. Per germline, CDR1 SGHRS and CDR2 YFSETQ. The CDR3 DNA follows: TGCGCCAGCAGCCAAGACACTTCCTACAATGAGCAGTTCTTC. It codes for CASSQDTSYNEQFF.

V is TRBV2 and J is TRBJ1-5; weak D call: TRBD1 (6 bases). Trimming took off 6 bases at V and 6 bases at J, with 21 bases between the two ends. The germline V gene has CDR1 SNHLY and CDR2 FYNNEI. CDR3 size: 16 residues. In DNA, the CDR3 is TGTGCCAGCAGGCAAAACAGGGTTCTGGGGAGTCAGCCCCAGCATTTT. The encoded protein is CASRQNRVLGSQPQHF.

This CDR3 reads CSVGTGDNSPLHF. The CDR3 nucleotides read TGCAGCGTTGGGACAGGGGATAATTCACCCCTCCACTTT. V gene TRBV29-1 combines with J gene TRBJ1-6; 9 bases match TRBD1. The CDR3 length is 13 residues. Germline values: CDR1 SQVTM, CDR2 ANQGSEA. Germline trimming cut 4 bases from V and 5 bases from J; bases unmatched to any gene: 0.

This clone was observed a single time. The rearrangement joins TRBV5-4 to TRBJ2-6; 8 bases fit TRBD2. Unmatched junction bases numbered 6, after V lost 7 bases and J lost 0 bases. Germline V gene data show CDR1 as SGHNT and CDR2 as YYREEE (reference sequence). The CDR3 sequence is 16 residues long. CDR3 DNA sequence: TGTGCCAGCCCCCGAGCGGGGGTCTCTGGGGCCAACGTCCTGACTTTC. Protein sequence: CASPRAGVSGANVLTF.